This T cell receptor beta chain is drawn from a study of CD8 T cells in ankylosing spondylitis. The CDR3 runs 15 residues. Germline V CDR1 and CDR2: SQVTM, ANQGSEA. V shed 1 base and J 7 bases; nucleotides not matched to a gene: 11. This clonotype was found many times. Antigen: not known. Whole-study findings and limits: What appeared characteristic of ankylosing spondylitis blood was a TCR beta motif of fewer than ten highly homologous variants. Clones tied to disease were said to be significantly enriched in matched ankylosing spondylitis synovial fluid. Before this, some motif variants had been reported in reactive arthritis synovial fluid and blood.

TCRdb independently ran MiXCR on the 5' RACE reads; one entry per CDR3 protein. The sample has a few hundred thousand distinct CDR3 sequences; about 7% are singletons. The chain links TRBV29-1 to TRBJ2-7, with 9 bases matching TRBD1. The source is a male donor with ankylosing spondylitis. Sequencing was carried out using blood, either unsorted or a sorted T cell fraction (not recorded which). In DNA, the CDR3 is TGCAGCGTTGAAGTTCGTGGACAGGGGTCGGGTGAGCAGTACTTC. This sequence encodes CSVEVRGQGSGEQYF.